What follows is one T cell receptor beta chain and its context. V lost 6 bases to trimming and J lost 3 bases; unmatched junction nucleotides: 8. Germline V lookup: CDR1 MNHNY, CDR2 SVGAGI (reference sequence). The CDR3 consists of 15 residues. These data belong to a study of blood T cell repertoires in COVID-19. Study-wide context: There were acute and convalescent COVID-19 samples, and they came from the United States, Italy and Spain. PBMCs, B-cell-depleted T cells, or T cells provided the cDNA or gDNA that made up the material.

Methods used by the authors: Reference gene primer amplification gave estimated nucleated cell counts. Only in-frame clones appear in the TCRdb table, and some are missing; sequencing was by immunoSEQ multiplex PCR. From that table come the V and J calls and clone size; the DNA was used to work out D and trimming. The profile shows roughly 8,000 clones, 86% of them singletons. The TCR was taken from a woman aged 55-69 years with active COVID-19. The chain joins TRBV6-6 to TRBJ2-3, with 8 nucleotides matching TRBD1. Sample: peripheral blood. This CDR3 is CASSRGTGGTDTQYF. The CDR3 DNA follows: TGTGCCAGCAGCAGGGGTACAGGGGGAACAGATACGCAGTATTTT.